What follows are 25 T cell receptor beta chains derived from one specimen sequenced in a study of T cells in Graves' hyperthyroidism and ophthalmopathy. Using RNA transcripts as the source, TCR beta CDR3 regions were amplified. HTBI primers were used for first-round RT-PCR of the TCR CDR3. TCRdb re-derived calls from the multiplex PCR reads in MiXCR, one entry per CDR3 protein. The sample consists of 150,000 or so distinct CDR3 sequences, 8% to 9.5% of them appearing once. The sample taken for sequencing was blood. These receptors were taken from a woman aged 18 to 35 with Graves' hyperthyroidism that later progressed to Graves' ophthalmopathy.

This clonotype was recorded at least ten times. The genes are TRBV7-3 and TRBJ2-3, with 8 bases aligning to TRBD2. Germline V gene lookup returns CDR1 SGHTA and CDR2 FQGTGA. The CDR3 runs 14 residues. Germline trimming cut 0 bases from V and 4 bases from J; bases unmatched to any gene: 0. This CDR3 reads CASSLTGRADTQYF. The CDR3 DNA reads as TGTGCCAGCAGCTTAACCGGGAGGGCAGATACGCAGTATTTT.

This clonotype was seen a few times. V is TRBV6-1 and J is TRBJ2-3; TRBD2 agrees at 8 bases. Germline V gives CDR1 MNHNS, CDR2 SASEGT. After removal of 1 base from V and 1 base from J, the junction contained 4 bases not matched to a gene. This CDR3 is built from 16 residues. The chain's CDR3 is CASSEGIGGGTDTQYF. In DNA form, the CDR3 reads TGTGCCAGCAGTGAAGGGATCGGGGGGGGCACAGATACGCAGTATTTT.

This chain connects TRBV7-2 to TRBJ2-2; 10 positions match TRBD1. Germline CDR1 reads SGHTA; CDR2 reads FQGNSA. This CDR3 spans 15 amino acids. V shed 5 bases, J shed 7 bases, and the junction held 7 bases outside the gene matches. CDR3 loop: CASSPTGGDSGELFF. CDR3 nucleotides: TGTGCCAGCAGCCCGACAGGGGGCGATAGCGGGGAGCTGTTTTTT.

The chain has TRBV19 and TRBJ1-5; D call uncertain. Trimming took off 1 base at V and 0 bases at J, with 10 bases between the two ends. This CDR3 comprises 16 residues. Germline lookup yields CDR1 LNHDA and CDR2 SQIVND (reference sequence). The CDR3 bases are TGTGCCAGTAGTATAGTCAGAGGGAATAGCAATCAGCCCCAGCATTTT. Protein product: CASSIVRGNSNQPQHF.

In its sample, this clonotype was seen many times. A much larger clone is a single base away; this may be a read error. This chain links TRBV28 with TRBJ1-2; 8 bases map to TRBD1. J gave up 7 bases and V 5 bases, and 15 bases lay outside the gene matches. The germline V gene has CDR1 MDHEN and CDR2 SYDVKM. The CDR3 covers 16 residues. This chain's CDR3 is CASSPEEDLGQVGYTF. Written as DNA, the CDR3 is TGTGCCAGCAGTCCAGAAGAAGACCTGGGACAGGTTGGCTACACCTTC.

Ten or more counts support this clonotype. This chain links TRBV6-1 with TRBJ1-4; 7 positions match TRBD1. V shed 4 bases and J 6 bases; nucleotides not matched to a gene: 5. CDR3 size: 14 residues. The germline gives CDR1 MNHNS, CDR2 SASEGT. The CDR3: CASSGQGFDEKLFF. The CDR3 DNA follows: TGTGCCAGCAGTGGACAGGGCTTCGATGAAAAACTGTTTTTT.

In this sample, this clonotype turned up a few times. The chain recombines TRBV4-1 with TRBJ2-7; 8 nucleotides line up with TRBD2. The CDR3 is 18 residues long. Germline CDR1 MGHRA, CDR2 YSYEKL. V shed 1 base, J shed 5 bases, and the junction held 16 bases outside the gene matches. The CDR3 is CASSQAPWAGGSWNEQYF. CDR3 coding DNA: TGCGCCAGCAGCCAAGCTCCCTGGGCGGGAGGCTCGTGGAACGAGCAGTACTTC.

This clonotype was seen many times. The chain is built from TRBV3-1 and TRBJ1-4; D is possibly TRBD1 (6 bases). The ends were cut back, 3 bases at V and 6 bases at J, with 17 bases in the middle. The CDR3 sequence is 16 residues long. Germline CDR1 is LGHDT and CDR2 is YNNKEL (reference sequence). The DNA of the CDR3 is TGTGCCAGCAGCCAGATTGAGAGTCAGGGGTATGAAAAACTGTTTTTT. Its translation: CASSQIESQGYEKLFF.

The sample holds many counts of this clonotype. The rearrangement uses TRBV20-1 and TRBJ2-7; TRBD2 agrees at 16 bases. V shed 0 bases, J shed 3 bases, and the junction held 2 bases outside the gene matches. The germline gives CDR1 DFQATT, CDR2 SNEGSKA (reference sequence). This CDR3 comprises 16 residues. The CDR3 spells CSAREGLAGGYYEQYF. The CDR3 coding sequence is TGCAGTGCTAGAGAGGGACTAGCGGGGGGGTACTACGAGCAGTACTTC.

The CDR3 reads CASSQAVQGSEKLFF. CDR3 in DNA: TGTGCCAGCAGCCAAGCTGTCCAGGGTAGTGAAAAACTGTTTTTT. This rearrangement joins TRBV3-1 to TRBJ1-4; possibly TRBD1 for D (5 bases). CDR3 length equals 15 residues. The V end was cut by 1 base, the J end by 7 bases, with 13 bases between. Germline V gene data show CDR1 as LGHDT and CDR2 as YNNKEL (reference sequence).

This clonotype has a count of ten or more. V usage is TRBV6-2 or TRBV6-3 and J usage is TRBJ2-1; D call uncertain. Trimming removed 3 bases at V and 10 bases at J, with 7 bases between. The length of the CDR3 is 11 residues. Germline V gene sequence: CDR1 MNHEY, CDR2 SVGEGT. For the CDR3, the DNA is TGTGCCAGCAGTTATTCCGGGGAGCAGTTCTTC. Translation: CASSYSGEQFF.

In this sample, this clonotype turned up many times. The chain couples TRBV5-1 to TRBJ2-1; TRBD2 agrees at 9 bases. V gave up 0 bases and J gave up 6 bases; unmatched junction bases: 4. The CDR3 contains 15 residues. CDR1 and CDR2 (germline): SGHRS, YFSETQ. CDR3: CASSLGRAGGNEQFF. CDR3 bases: TGCGCCAGCAGCTTGGGTCGAGCGGGAGGCAATGAGCAGTTCTTC. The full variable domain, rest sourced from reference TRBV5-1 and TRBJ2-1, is KAGVTQTPRYLIKTRGQQVTLSCSPISGHRSVSWYQQTPGQGLQFLFEYFSETQRNKGNFPGRFSGRQFSNSRSEMNVSTLELGDSALYLCASSLGRAGGNEQFFGPGTRLTVL.

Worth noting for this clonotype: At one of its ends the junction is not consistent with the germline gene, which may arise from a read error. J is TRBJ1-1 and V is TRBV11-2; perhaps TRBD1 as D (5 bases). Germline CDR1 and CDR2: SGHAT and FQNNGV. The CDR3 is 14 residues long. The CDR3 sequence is CASSQQGRSYEPFF. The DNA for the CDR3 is TGTGCCAGCAGTCAGCAGGGAAGAAGTTATGAACCTTTCTTT.

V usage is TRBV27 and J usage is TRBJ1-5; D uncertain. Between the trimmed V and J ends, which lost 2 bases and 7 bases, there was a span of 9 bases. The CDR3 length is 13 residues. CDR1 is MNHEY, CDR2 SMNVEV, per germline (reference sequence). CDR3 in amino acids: CASSLTDIQPQHF. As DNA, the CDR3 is TGTGCCAGCAGTTTAACCGACATACAGCCCCAGCATTTT.

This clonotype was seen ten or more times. The CDR3 region has the DNA TGCGCCAGCAGCTTGGTAGTGGGAGCCACATACAATGAGCAGTTCTTC. Translation: CASSLVVGATYNEQFF. J is TRBJ2-1 and V is TRBV5-1; D possibly corresponds to TRBD2 (5 bases). The germline V gene encodes CDR1 SGHRS and CDR2 YFSETQ. CDR3 size: 16 residues. The V and J ends lost 0 bases and 4 bases respectively, with 14 bases between them.

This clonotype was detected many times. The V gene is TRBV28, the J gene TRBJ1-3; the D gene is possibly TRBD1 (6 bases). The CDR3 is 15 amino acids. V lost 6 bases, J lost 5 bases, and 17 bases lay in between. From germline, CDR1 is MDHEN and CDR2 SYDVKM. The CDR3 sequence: CASRAGAGERNTIYF. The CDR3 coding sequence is TGTGCCAGCAGGGCCGGCGCAGGGGAACGAAACACCATATATTTT.

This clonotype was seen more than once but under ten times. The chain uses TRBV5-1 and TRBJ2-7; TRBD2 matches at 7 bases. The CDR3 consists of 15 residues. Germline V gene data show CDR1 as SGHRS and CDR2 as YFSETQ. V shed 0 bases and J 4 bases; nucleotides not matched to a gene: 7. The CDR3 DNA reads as TGCGCCAGCAGCTTGGGTGATAGCGGGTTGTACGAGCAGTACTTC. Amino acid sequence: CASSLGDSGLYEQYF.

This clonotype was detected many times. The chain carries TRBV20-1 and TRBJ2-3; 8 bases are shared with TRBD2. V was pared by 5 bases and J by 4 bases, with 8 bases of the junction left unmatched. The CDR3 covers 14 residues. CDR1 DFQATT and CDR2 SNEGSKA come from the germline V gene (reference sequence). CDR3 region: CSAVIAGWADTQYF. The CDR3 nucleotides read TGCAGTGCTGTTATAGCGGGGTGGGCAGATACGCAGTATTTT.

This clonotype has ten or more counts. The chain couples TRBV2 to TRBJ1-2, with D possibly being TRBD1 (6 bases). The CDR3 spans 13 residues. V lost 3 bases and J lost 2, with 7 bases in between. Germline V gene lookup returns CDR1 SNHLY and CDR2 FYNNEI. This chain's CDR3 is CASSDGQNYGYTF. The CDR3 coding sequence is TGTGCCAGCAGTGATGGACAGAACTATGGCTACACCTTC.

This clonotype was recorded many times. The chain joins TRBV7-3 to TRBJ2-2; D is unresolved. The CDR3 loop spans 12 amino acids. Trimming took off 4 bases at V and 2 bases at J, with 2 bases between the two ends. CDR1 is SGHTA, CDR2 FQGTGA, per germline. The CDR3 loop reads CASSSNTGELFF. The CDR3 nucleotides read TGTGCCAGCAGCTCAAACACCGGGGAGCTGTTTTTT.

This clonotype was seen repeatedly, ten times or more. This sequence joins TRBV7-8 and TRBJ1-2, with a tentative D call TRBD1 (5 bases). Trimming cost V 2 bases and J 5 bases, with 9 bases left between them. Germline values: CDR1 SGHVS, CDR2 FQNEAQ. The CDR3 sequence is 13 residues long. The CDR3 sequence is CASSLQGGYGYTF. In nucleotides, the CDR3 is TGTGCCAGCAGCTTACAGGGTGGTTATGGCTACACCTTC.

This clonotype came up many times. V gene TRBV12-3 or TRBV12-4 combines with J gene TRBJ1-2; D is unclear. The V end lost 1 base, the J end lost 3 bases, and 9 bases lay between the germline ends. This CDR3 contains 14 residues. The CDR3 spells CASSLGSQDYGYTF. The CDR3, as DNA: TGTGCCAGCAGTTTAGGTAGTCAGGACTATGGCTACACCTTC.

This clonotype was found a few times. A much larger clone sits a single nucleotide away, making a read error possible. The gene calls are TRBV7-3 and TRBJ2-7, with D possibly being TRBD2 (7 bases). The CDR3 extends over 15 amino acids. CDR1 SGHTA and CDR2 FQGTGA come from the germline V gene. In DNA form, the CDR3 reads TGTGCCAGCAGCTTAGGGTCGGGGGGCACCTACAAGCAGTACTTC. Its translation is CASSLGSGGTYKQYF.

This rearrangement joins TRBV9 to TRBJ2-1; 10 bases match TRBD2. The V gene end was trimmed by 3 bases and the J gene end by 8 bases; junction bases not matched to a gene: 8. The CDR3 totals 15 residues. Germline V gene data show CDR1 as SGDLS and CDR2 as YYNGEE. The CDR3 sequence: CASSAESLAGDEQFF. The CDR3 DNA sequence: TGTGCCAGCAGCGCCGAGAGTCTAGCGGGAGATGAGCAGTTCTTC.

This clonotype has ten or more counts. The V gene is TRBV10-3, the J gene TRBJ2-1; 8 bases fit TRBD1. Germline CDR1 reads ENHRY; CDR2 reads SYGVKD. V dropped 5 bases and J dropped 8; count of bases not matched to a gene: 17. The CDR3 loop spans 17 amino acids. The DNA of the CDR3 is TGTGCCATCAGTACTGCCCTAGCAGGGGGCGGTCAATATGAGCAGTTCTTC. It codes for CAISTALAGGGQYEQFF.